Sequencing of this TCR beta chain was carried out in a study of T cells in Graves' hyperthyroidism and ophthalmopathy. Amplified regions were TCR beta CDR3 sequences from RNA transcripts. HTBI primers were employed in a first-round RT-PCR of the TCR CDR3. MiXCR, applied by TCRdb to the multiplex PCR reads, yields one record per CDR3 protein. This sample yields 33,000 or so distinct CDR3 sequences, of which just under 50% are seen a single time; approximately 6.2% belongs to the top ten. Study conclusions and caveats: Most thyroid clonotypes that were expanded above 0.001 also turned up in blood. Before onset, by a median of approximately 5.9 months, the model predicted ophthalmopathy.

Cells are PBMCs isolated from roughly 10 ml of fresh blood. This clonotype is labeled as medium-sized (0.01 to 0.1%). Its antigen is undetermined. Germline loops: CDR1 DFQATT, CDR2 SNEGSKA (reference sequence). This CDR3 is 13 amino acids long. Trimming took off 3 bases at V and 0 bases at J, with 9 bases between the two ends. The sample comprised blood. The sequence derives from a woman between 45 and 60 years old with Graves' hyperthyroidism that later progressed to Graves' ophthalmopathy. V is TRBV20-1 and J is TRBJ2-7, with TRBD1 as a possible D gene (5 bases). In DNA form, the CDR3 reads TGCAGTGCTAGTCCAGGGCTCTCCTACGAGCAGTACTTC. It codes for CSASPGLSYEQYF.